The 18 T cell receptor beta chains below were found in one sample sequenced in a study of CXCR3-negative and CXCR3-positive naive CD8 T cells. 5' RACE with UMI labels generated the TRB cDNA libraries. From its re-call of the 5' RACE reads, TCRdb lists each CDR3 protein once, without DNA. Here the sample table reports 7,500 to 8,500 distinct CDR3 sequences. Whole-study results and caveats: Hydrophobicity of TRB CDR3s was greater in CXCR3-positive naive cells than in CXCR3-negative naive cells.

These receptors are not linked to any known antigen. The sample was naive CXCR3+ CD8+ T cells from blood. Indicated subset: CD45RO-CCR7+CD27+CD95- naive CD8+ T cells expressing CXCR3 (TNR3+). These receptors all come from a human donor in good health. Some clones in this sample may be carry-over from other donors' samples.

This clonotype is classed as medium-sized by frequency. V gene TRBV29-1 combines with J gene TRBJ2-3. From germline, CDR1 is SQVTM and CDR2 ANQGSEA. This CDR3 region has 13 residues. CDR3 in amino acids: CSVEEVEYNTQYF.

The chain couples TRBV3-1 to TRBJ1-5; TCRdb lists TRBD1, though no DNA is available to test this call. The CDR3 consists of 15 residues. Germline lookup yields CDR1 LGHDT and CDR2 YNNKEL (reference sequence). CDR3 protein: CASSQGTPSNQPQHF.

This clonotype ranks as medium-sized in terms of frequency. The genes are TRBV12-3 or TRBV12-4 and TRBJ2-7; as DNA is missing, the TRBD2 call by TCRdb cannot be tested. The CDR3 covers 15 residues. This chain's CDR3 is CASSPEAAGVAEQYF.

By frequency, this clonotype is medium-sized. The rearrangement links TRBV19 to TRBJ2-1. Germline V CDR1 and CDR2: LNHDA, SQIVND (reference sequence). The CDR3 is 15 residues long. This chain's CDR3 is CASSITGSSYNEQFF.

This chain links TRBV4-3 with TRBJ2-1. Germline CDR1 and CDR2: LGHNA and YSLEER. The CDR3 has 15 amino acids. CDR3 protein: CASSQEGSIYNEQFF.

The rearrangement joins TRBV6-1 to TRBJ2-1; TCRdb gives TRBD1 as the D gene, but with no DNA this cannot be confirmed. Germline-derived CDR1 and CDR2 are MNHNS and SASEGT. The CDR3 is 16 amino acids. The CDR3: CASSEAPGVGYNEQFF.

Judged by frequency, this clonotype is medium-sized (0.01 to 0.1%). The rearrangement joins TRBV20-1 to TRBJ2-7. Germline V gene lookup returns CDR1 DFQATT and CDR2 SNEGSKA (reference sequence). The CDR3 runs 14 residues. CDR3 in amino acids: CSARDLASPYEQYF.

This chain connects TRBV6-1 to TRBJ2-6; with no DNA, the TCRdb D assignment of TRBD2 cannot be verified. The germline V gene encodes CDR1 MNHNS and CDR2 SASEGT. This CDR3 spans 20 amino acids. CDR3 region: CASSDLSSGRAFSGANVLTF.

Measured by frequency, this clonotype is medium-sized. The chain employs TRBV28 and TRBJ2-7; TCRdb's D call of TRBD2 is untestable without DNA. Germline V gene lookup returns CDR1 MDHEN and CDR2 SYDVKM. The CDR3 runs to 14 residues. The CDR3 sequence is CATSRTSGSYEQYF.

This rearrangement joins TRBV29-1 to TRBJ2-7; TCRdb reports TRBD1, a call that lacks DNA to check it against. Per the germline V gene, CDR1 is SQVTM and CDR2 is ANQGSEA. This CDR3 is built from 14 residues. The CDR3 reads CSVEDRGRGYEQYF.

Measured by frequency, this clonotype is medium-sized. J is TRBJ2-5 and V is TRBV29-1. Per the germline V gene, CDR1 is SQVTM and CDR2 is ANQGSEA. This CDR3 contains 13 residues. The CDR3 loop is CSVEDGVGETQYF.

The V call is TRBV12-3 or TRBV12-4, the J call TRBJ2-2; with no DNA, the TCRdb D assignment of TRBD2 cannot be verified. The CDR3 spans 15 residues. The chain's CDR3 is CASSAGTSDTGELFF.

The V gene is TRBV5-4, the J gene TRBJ1-1; absent DNA, TCRdb's TRBD1 call cannot be checked. The CDR3 loop spans 12 amino acids. Germline V CDR1 and CDR2: SGHNT, YYREEE (reference sequence). The CDR3 loop reads CASSSGPLEAFF.

The V call is TRBV29-1, the J call TRBJ2-5; the TCRdb call, TRBD2, lacks DNA for checking. CDR3 length equals 15 residues. Germline loops: CDR1 SQVTM, CDR2 ANQGSEA. This CDR3 is CSVELAGEGQETQYF.

Judged by frequency, this clonotype is medium-sized (0.01 to 0.1%). This chain's CDR3 is CASSWGQGIGEQFF. The chain couples TRBV7-9 to TRBJ2-1; checking the TCRdb D call of TRBD1 is not possible without DNA. Germline CDR1 and CDR2: SEHNR and FQNEAQ (reference sequence). The CDR3 is 14 amino acids. Looking up the rest from reference TRBV7-9 and TRBJ2-1 gives the full variable domain: DTGVSQNPRHKITKRGQNVTFRCDPISEHNRLYWYRQTLGQGPEFLTYFQNEAQLEKSRLLSDRFSAERPKGSFSTLEIQRTEQGDSAMYLCASSWGQGIGEQFFGPGTRLTVL.

This clonotype registers medium-sized by frequency. The J gene is TRBJ2-7, the V gene TRBV12-3 or TRBV12-4; checking the TCRdb D call of TRBD2 is not possible without DNA. CDR3 length: 18 residues. This CDR3 reads CASSSGRARKGDNPEQYF.

The chain carries TRBV29-1 and TRBJ2-4; TCRdb designates TRBD2, a call that cannot be tested without DNA. Germline V lookup: CDR1 SQVTM, CDR2 ANQGSEA. The CDR3 has 15 residues. This CDR3 reads CSVEEGGTEQNIQYF.

J is TRBJ2-7 and V is TRBV7-3. The CDR3 is 16 residues long. Germline V gives CDR1 SGHTA, CDR2 FQGTGA. The CDR3 loop reads CASSPSETPMNSEQYF.